This TCR beta chain derives from a study of T cells after posttransplantation cyclophosphamide. Losses at the gene ends were 2 bases for V and 7 bases for J; bases not matched to a gene: 10. The germline V gene encodes CDR1 SQVTM and CDR2 ANQGSEA. This CDR3 comprises 16 residues. The repertoire was sequenced with immunoSEQ multiplex PCR; TCRdb's copy has only in-frame clones and lacks some. This sample carries some 23,000 clones, none of them present only once. This clone was seen repeatedly, ten times or more. This clonotype originated in a woman in her fifties or sixties in good health, CMV-negative, and a related stem cell transplant donor. The sequenced sample was PBMCs. The J gene is TRBJ2-1, the V gene TRBV29-1; 11 positions agree with TRBD2. CDR3 residues: CSVESSGRTWGNEQFF. CDR3 in DNA: TGCAGCGTTGAATCTAGCGGGAGGACCTGGGGGAATGAGCAGTTCTTC.